This T cell receptor (beta chain) was obtained from a study of blood T cell repertoires in COVID-19. Looking at the study overall: Italy, Spain and the United States were the sources of the convalescent and acute COVID-19 samples. In each case, the material was cDNA or gDNA derived from T cells, B-cell-depleted T cells, or PBMCs.

Per the original methods: How many nucleated cells were present was estimated from reference gene primer amplification. Clones were sequenced by immunoSEQ multiplex PCR, and TCRdb holds only the in-frame ones, with some missing. V, J and clone size derive from that table, while D and trimming were established from the DNA sequence. The sample includes under 50,000 clones, more than 75% of them seen just once. CDR1 and CDR2 from the germline V gene are LNHDA and SQIVND (reference sequence). The CDR3 length is 15 residues. The trim removed 3 bases at V and 7 bases at J, leaving 10 bases unmatched. The V and J genes are TRBV19 and TRBJ2-7; 9 bases line up with TRBD2. Sample: peripheral blood. This TCR was recovered from a man in his 70s with active COVID-19. This chain's CDR3 is CASSIRVAGAGEQYF. The CDR3 DNA is TGTGCCAGTAGTATTCGTGTAGCGGGAGCAGGGGAGCAGTACTTC.